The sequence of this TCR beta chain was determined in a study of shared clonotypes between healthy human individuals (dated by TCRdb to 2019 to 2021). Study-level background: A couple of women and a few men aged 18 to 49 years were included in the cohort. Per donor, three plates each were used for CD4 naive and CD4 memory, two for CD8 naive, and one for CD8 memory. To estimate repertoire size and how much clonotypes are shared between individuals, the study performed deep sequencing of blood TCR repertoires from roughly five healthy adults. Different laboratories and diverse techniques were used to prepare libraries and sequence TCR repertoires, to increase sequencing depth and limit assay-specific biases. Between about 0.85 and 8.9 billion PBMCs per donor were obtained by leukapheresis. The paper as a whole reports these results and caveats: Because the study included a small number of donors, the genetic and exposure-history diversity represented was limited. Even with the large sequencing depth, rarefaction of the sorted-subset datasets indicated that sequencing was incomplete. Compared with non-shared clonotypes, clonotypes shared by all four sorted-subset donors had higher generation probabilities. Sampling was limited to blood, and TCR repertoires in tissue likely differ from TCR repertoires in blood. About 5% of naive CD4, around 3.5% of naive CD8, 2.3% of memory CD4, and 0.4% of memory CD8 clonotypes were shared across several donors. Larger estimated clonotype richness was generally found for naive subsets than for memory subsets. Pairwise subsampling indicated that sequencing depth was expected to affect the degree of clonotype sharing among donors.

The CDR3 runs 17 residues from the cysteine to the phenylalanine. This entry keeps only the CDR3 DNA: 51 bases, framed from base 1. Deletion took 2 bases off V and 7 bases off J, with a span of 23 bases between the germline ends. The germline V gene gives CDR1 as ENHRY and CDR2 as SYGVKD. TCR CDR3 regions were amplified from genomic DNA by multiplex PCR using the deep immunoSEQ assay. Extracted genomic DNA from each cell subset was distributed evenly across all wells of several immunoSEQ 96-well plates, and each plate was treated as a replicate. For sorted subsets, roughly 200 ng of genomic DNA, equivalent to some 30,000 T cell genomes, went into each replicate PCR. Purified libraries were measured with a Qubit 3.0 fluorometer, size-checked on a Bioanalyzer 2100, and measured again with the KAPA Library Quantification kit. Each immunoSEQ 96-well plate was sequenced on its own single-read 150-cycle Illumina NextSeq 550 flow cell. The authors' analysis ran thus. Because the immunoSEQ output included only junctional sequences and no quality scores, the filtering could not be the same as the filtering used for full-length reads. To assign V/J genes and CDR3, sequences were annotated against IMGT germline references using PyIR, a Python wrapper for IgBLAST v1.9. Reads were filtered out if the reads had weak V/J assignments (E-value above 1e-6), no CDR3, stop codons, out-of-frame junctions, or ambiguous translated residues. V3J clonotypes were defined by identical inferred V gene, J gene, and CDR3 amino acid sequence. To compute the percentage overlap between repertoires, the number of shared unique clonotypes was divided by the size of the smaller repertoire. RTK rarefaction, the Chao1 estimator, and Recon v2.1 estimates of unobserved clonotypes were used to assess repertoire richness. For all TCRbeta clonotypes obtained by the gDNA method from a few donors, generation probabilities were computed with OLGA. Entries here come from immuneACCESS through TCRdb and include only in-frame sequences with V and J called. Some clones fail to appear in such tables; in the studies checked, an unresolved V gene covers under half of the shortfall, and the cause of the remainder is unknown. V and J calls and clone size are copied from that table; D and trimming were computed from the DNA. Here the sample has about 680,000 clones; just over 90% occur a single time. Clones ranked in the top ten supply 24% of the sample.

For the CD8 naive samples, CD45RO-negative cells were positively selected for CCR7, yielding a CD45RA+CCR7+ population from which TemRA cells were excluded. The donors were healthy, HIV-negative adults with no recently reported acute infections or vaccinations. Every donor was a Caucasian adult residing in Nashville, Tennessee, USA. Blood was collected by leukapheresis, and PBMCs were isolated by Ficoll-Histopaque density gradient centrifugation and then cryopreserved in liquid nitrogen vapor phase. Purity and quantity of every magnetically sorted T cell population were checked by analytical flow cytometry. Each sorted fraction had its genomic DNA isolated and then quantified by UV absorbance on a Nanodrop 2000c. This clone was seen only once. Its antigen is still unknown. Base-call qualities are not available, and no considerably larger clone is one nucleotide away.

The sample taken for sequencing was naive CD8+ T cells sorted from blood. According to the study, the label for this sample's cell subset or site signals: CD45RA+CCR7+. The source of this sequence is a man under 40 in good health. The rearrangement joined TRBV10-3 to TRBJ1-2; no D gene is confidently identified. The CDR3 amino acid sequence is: CAISENWAVSGTSGYTF. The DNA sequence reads TGTGCCATCAGTGAGAATTGGGCGGTCTCCGGAACCTCTGGCTACACCTTC.